The clone carrying this TCR gamma chain was seen a handful of times. Possible read error: a much larger clone is one base away. Germline V gives CDR1 GITISATS, CDR2 ISYDGTV (reference sequence). J lost 3 bases, V lost 11 bases, and 19 bases had no gene match. The length of the CDR3 is 15 residues. TCRdb reanalysed the reads with CATT. The sample comprises approximately 1,200 gamma-chain clones, 2% to 3% of which are singletons, and roughly 22% rests with the top ten. This entry belongs to a study of gamma-delta chains in newborns, infants, children. The source of this sequence is a child who was a newborn, infant or young child, either healthy, febrile or measles-vaccinated (not recorded which). The rearrangement uses TRGV9 and TRGJ1 or TRGJ2. Sequencing used blood. The CDR3 region is CASRARGNCYYKKLF. In DNA form, the CDR3 reads TGTGCCTCCCGTGCCAGGGGGAATTGTTATTATAAGAAACTCTTT.